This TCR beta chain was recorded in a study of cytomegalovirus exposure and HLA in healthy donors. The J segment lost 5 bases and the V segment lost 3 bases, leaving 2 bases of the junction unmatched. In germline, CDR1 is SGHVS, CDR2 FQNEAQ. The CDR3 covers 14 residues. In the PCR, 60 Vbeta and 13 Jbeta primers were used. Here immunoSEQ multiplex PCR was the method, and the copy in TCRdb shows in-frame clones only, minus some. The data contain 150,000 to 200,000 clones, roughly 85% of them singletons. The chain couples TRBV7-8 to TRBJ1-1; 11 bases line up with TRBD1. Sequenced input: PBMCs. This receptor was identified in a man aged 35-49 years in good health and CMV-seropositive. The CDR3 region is CASSLDRGRTEAFF. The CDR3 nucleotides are TGTGCCAGCAGCTTGGACAGGGGGCGAACTGAAGCTTTCTTT.